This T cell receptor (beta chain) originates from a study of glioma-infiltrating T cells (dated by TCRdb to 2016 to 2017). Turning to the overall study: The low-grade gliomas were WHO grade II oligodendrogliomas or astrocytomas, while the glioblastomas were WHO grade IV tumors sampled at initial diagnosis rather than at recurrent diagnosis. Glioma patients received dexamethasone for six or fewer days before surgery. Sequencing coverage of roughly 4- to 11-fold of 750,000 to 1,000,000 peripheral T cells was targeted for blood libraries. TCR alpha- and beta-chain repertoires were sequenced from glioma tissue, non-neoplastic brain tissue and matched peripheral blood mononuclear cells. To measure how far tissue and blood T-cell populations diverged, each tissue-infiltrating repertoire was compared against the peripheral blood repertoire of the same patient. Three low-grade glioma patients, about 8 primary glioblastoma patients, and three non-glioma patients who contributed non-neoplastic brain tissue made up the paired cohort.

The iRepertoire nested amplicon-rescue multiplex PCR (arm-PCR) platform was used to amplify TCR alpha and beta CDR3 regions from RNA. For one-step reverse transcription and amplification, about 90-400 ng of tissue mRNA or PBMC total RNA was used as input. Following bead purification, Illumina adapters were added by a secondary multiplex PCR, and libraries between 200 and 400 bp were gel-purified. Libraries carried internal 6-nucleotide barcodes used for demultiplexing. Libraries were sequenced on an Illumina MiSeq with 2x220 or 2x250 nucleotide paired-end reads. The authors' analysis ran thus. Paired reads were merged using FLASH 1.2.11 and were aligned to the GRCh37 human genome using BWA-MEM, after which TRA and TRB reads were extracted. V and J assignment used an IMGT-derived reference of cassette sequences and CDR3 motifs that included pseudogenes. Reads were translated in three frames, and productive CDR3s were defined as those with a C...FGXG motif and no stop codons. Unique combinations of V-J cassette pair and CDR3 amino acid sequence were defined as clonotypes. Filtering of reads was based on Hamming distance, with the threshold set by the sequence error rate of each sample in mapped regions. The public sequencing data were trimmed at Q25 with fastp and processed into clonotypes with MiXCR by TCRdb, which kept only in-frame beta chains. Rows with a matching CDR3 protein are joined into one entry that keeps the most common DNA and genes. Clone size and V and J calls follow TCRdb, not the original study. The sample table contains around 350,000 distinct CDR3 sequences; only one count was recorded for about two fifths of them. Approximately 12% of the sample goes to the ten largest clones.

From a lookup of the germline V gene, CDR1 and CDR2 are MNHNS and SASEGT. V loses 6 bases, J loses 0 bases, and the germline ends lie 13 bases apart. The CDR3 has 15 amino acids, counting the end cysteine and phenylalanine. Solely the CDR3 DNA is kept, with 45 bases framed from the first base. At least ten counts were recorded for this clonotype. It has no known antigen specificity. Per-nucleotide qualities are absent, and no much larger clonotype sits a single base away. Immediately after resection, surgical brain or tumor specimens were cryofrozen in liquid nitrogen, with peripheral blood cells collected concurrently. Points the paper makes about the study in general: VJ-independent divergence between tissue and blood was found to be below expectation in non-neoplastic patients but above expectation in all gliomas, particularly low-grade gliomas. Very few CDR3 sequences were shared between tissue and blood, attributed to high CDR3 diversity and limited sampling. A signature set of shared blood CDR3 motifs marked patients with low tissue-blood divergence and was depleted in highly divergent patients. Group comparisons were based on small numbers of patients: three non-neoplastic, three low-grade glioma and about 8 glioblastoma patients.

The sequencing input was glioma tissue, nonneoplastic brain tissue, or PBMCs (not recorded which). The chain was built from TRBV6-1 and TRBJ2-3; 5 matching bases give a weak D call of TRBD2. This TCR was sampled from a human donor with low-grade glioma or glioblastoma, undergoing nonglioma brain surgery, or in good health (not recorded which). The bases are TGTGCCAGCAGGAGCCTAGCTGCCAGCACAGATACGCAGTATTTT. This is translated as CASRSLAASTDTQYF.